One sample yielded the 18 T cell receptor beta chains listed below, sequenced in a study of T cell repertoires in cytomegalovirus infection. TCRdb processed the reads anew with MiXCR; each CDR3 protein has one entry. The sample lists around 540,000 distinct CDR3 sequences; 30% to 35% were seen once. Their antigens remain unidentified. The sequences come from cultured PBMCs, collected from culture after CMV antigen stimulation. These receptors all stem from a human donor in good health (CMV status not recorded). Some clones in this sample may be carry-over from other donors' samples.

The rearrangement joins TRBV12-3 or TRBV12-4 to TRBJ1-2; D unresolved. Trimming stripped 1 base from V and 3 bases from J, with 12 bases between. This CDR3 has 15 residues. Written as DNA, the CDR3 is TGTGCCAGCAGTTTAGGACCCGGCGAGGACTATGGCTACACCTTC. It specifies CASSLGPGEDYGYTF.

The chain employs TRBV3-1 and TRBJ2-2, with 11 bases that match TRBD2. The J segment lost 5 bases and the V segment lost 3 bases, leaving 5 bases of the junction unmatched. This CDR3 spans 16 amino acids. The germline V gene encodes CDR1 LGHDT and CDR2 YNNKEL (reference sequence). The chain's CDR3 is CASSHTSGGITGELFF. The CDR3 region has the DNA TGTGCCAGCAGCCATACTAGCGGGGGAATAACCGGGGAGCTGTTTTTT.

This clonotype was found a few times. The chain has TRBV20-1 and TRBJ2-5, with TRBD1 identical over 7 bases. The V and J ends lost 3 bases and 5 bases, in that order; junction bases with no gene match: 6. The germline CDR1 and CDR2 sequences are DFQATT and SNEGSKA (reference sequence). The CDR3 totals 13 residues. The CDR3 region is CSARDRRTETQYF. The CDR3 nucleotides read TGCAGTGCTAGGGACAGGCGAACGGAGACCCAGTACTTC.

This clonotype was detected only a few times. The rearrangement joins TRBV28 to TRBJ2-1, with 12 bases aligning to TRBD2. Germline V lookup: CDR1 MDHEN, CDR2 SYDVKM. The CDR3 consists of 17 residues. V was pared by 10 bases and J by 5 bases, with 15 bases of the junction left unmatched. DNA for the CDR3: TGTGCCACCCGGGCCACCTCGGGACTAGCGGGTGACAATGAGCAGTTCTTC. This codes for CATRATSGLAGDNEQFF.

The chain links TRBV7-2 to TRBJ2-3; D is possibly TRBD2 (7 bases). With 1 base removed from V and 4 bases from J, the gap between germline ends came to 12 bases. The CDR3 is 15 amino acids. Germline V lookup: CDR1 SGHTA, CDR2 FQGNSA. CDR3 nucleotides: TGTGCCAGCAGCTTAGGGGGGCTAGCGGCAGATACGCAGTATTTT. Its translation: CASSLGGLAADTQYF.

This clonotype was detected many times. CDR3 coding DNA: TGTGCCAGCAGTTTTACCTCCGTCACAGATACGCAGTATTTT. It codes for CASSFTSVTDTQYF. V usage is TRBV27 and J usage is TRBJ2-3; D unclear. V was shortened by 3 bases and J by 2 bases, with 9 bases between the two germline ends. CDR3 size: 14 residues. Germline-derived CDR1 and CDR2 are MNHEY and SMNVEV (reference sequence).

V and J are TRBV11-2 and TRBJ2-1; TRBD1 matches at 11 bases. V was pared by 1 base and J by 15 bases, with 2 bases of the junction left unmatched. There are 12 residues in the CDR3. The germline CDR1 and CDR2 sequences are SGHAT and FQNNGV. The CDR3 protein is CASSLVGTGGFF. The DNA for the CDR3 is TGTGCCAGCAGCTTAGTTGGGACAGGGGGGTTCTTC.

The V and J genes are TRBV11-3 and TRBJ2-2; D perhaps matches TRBD1 (6 bases). CDR3 length: 16 residues. Deletions cut 5 bases from V and 6 bases from J, with 19 bases between. Germline V gives CDR1 SGHNT, CDR2 YENEEA. The CDR3 loop reads CASSPRTAQGAGELFF. CDR3 in DNA: TGTGCCAGCAGCCCTCGGACAGCCCAGGGAGCCGGGGAGCTGTTTTTT.

This chain uses TRBV20-1 with TRBJ2-5; D may be TRBD1 (5 bases). This CDR3 has 15 amino acids. The V end lost 0 bases, the J end lost 4 bases, and 15 bases lay between the germline ends. Germline V lookup: CDR1 DFQATT, CDR2 SNEGSKA (reference sequence). The CDR3 DNA reads as TGCAGTGCTAGAGATGTGGCAGGGCCCCGAGAGACCCAGTACTTC. Its translation is CSARDVAGPRETQYF.

Concerning this clonotype itself: A much bigger clone sits one base away, suggesting this may be a read error. The chain couples TRBV27 to TRBJ1-3; D possibly corresponds to TRBD1 (5 bases). There are 15 residues in the CDR3. CDR1 is MNHEY and CDR2 is SMNVEV in the germline V gene (reference sequence). Written as DNA, the CDR3 is TGTGCCAGCAGTTTAAAGGGGTTCTCTGGAAGCACCATATATTTT. Protein: CASSLKGFSGSTIYF.

A few counts support this clonotype. V gene TRBV5-8 combines with J gene TRBJ2-1, with 11 bases lining up with TRBD2. The CDR3 is made up of 17 amino acids. Germline values: CDR1 SGHTS, CDR2 YDEGEE. J lost 1 base, V lost 1 base, and 4 bases had no gene match. As DNA, the CDR3 is TGTGCCAGCAGCTTGACTAGCGGGAGCCTGTCCTACAATGAGCAGTTCTTC. This sequence encodes CASSLTSGSLSYNEQFF.

The V call is TRBV2, the J call TRBJ2-1, with 14 positions matching TRBD2. This CDR3 is 15 amino acids long. Germline assignment: CDR1 SNHLY and CDR2 FYNNEI. V lost 5 bases and J lost 8; bases outside the gene matches: 5. CDR3 sequence reads: CASSRTSGRHYEQFF. For the CDR3, the DNA is TGTGCCAGCAGTCGGACTAGCGGGAGGCACTATGAGCAGTTCTTC.

The chain recombines TRBV11-2 with TRBJ2-1; D tentatively reads TRBD1 or TRBD2 (5 bases each). Deletions cut 5 bases from V and 10 bases from J, with 24 bases between. Germline V CDR1 and CDR2: SGHAT, FQNNGV. The CDR3 is 16 residues long. The CDR3 here is CASSLPGPTAEGEQFF. The CDR3 region has the DNA TGTGCCAGCAGCCTGCCGGGCCCAACGGCTGAGGGGGAGCAGTTCTTC.

Comment on this clonotype: A much larger clone differs by one base, so this may be a read error. The rearrangement joins TRBV7-2 to TRBJ1-4, with D possibly TRBD1 on 5 matching bases. Per the germline V gene, CDR1 is SGHTA and CDR2 is FQGNSA. There are 16 residues in the CDR3. The CDR3 bases are TGTGCCAGCAGCCCCCTTGGGGGGGGGGTCGGGGAAAAACTGATTTTT. It codes for CASSPLGGGVGEKLIF.

The V gene is TRBV7-8, the J gene TRBJ1-2; tentative D call: TRBD1 (5 bases). From germline, CDR1 is SGHVS and CDR2 FQNEAQ. V dropped 3 bases and J dropped 4 bases, with 12 bases sitting between them. The CDR3 runs to 14 residues. The CDR3 region is CASSLGQFFYGYTF. The CDR3 DNA reads as TGTGCCAGCAGCTTGGGGCAGTTTTTCTATGGCTACACCTTC.

Only a few counts were recorded for this clonotype. The gene calls are TRBV27 and TRBJ1-1; D ambiguous. V lost 3 bases and J lost 0, with 8 bases in between. CDR1 is MNHEY and CDR2 is SMNVEV in the germline V gene (reference sequence). The CDR3 runs to 14 residues. Here the CDR3 DNA reads TGTGCCAGCAGTTTTGCACAAATGAACACTGAAGCTTTCTTT. As protein: CASSFAQMNTEAFF.

The chain has TRBV6-2 or TRBV6-3 and TRBJ1-1, with 9 positions matching TRBD1. Germline loops: CDR1 MNHEY, CDR2 SVGEGT. CDR3 length equals 15 residues. Trimming removed 5 bases from V and 5 bases from J; junction bases left unmatched: 9. The CDR3 sequence is CASSLRTGAFTEAFF. Here the CDR3 DNA reads TGTGCCAGCAGTCTTCGGACAGGGGCCTTTACTGAAGCTTTCTTT.

The chain employs TRBV28 and TRBJ1-5; unclear D gene. CDR1 and CDR2 from the germline V gene are MDHEN and SYDVKM. V was pared by 6 bases and J by 9 bases, with 12 bases between. The CDR3 is made up of 12 amino acids. The CDR3 region is CASRLYGMPQHF. In DNA, the CDR3 is TGTGCCAGCAGACTCTATGGGATGCCCCAGCATTTT.